This TCR beta chain originates from a study of T cell clonotyping in hematopoietic cell transplantation. The assay was immunoSEQ multiplex PCR, and TCRdb's table has in-frame clones only and misses some. The data contain more than 40,000 clones, 95% of them singletons. Study-wide results and limits: Few recipient clonotypes overlapped donors; over 95% were de novo at given depth. Pathologically expanded recipient clonotypes increased progressively from day 30 to day 180 as diversity fell. Broader posttransplant TCR repertoire diversity was predicted by graft donor and pretransplant recipient Inverse Simpson Index values. No sorting was done, leaving CD4 and CD8 contributions mixed.

CDR1 SNHLY and CDR2 FYNNEI come from the germline V gene. This CDR3 is 13 amino acids long. V was clipped by 5 bases and J by 6 bases, with 14 bases between them. Details on this clone: Its antigen is unknown.

The chain is built from TRBV2 and TRBJ2-7; unclear D gene. The sequenced sample was peripheral blood mononuclear cells. The clonotype originates from a man aged 30-40 years in good health. Some clones in this sample may be carry-over from other donors' samples. The CDR3 sequence: CASSSNYHGEQYF. The CDR3 DNA sequence: TGTGCCAGCAGTTCCAACTATCATGGCGAGCAGTACTTC.